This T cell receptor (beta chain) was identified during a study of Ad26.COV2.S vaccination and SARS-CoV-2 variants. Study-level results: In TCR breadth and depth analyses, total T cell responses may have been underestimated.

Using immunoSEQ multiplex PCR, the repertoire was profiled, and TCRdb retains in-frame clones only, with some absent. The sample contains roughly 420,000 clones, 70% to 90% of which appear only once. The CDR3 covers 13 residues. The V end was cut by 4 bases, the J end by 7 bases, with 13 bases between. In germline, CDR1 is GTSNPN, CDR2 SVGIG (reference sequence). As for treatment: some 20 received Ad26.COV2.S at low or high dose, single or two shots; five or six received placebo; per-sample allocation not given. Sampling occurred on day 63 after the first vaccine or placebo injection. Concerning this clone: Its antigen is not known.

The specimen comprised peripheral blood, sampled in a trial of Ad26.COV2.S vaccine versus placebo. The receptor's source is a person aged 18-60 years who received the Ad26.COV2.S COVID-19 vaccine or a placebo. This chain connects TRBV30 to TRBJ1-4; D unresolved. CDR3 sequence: CAWTKDLGEKLFF. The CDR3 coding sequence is TGTGCCTGGACCAAGGATCTAGGTGAAAAACTGTTTTTT.